This record covers a single T cell receptor (beta chain). This record comes from a study of blood T cell repertoires in COVID-19. V lost 5 bases and J 7 bases, leaving 15 bases between the germline ends. From germline, CDR1 is SGHTA and CDR2 FQGTGA. This CDR3 has 14 amino acids. The assay was immunoSEQ multiplex PCR, and TCRdb's table has in-frame clones only and misses some. The data contain some 410,000 clones, approximately 90% of them seen just once; the ten biggest clones take up approximately 1%. This receptor was identified in a woman between 25 and 40 years old with acute COVID-19. The chain employs TRBV7-3 and TRBJ2-1; D is possibly TRBD2 (5 bases). Sequenced material: PBMCs or T cells enriched from blood (not recorded which). The CDR3 DNA reads as TGTGCCAGCAGCGCAGAGGGAATCGGGAATGAGCAGTTCTTC. Translation gives CASSAEGIGNEQFF.